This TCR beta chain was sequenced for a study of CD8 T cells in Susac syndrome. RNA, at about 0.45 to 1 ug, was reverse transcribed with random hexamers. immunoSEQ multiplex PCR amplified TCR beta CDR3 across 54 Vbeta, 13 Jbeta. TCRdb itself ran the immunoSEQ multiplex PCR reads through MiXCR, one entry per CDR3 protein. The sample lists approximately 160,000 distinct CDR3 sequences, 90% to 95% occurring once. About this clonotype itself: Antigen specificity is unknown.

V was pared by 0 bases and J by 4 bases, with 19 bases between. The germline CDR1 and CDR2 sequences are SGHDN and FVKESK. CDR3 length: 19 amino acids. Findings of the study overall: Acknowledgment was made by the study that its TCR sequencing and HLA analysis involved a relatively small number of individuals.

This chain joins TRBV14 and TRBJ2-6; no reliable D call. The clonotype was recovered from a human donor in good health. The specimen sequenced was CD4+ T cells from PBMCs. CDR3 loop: CASSQDLRNSISGANVLTF. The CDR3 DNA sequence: TGTGCCAGCAGCCAAGATCTGAGAAACAGCATTTCGGGGGCCAACGTCCTGACTTTC. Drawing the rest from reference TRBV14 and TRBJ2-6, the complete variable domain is EAGVTQFPSHSVIEKGQTVTLRCDPISGHDNLYWYRRVMGKEIKFLLHFVKESKQDESGMPNNRFLAERTGGTYSTLKVQPAELEDSGVYFCASSQDLRNSISGANVLTFGAGSRLTVL.